The rows below give T cell receptor beta chains drawn from one sample of a study of a mutant IDH1 vaccine in newly diagnosed glioma. Their cognate antigens are unknown. Clones were read by immunoSEQ multiplex PCR, and TCRdb kept only the in-frame ones, dropping some. The table shows around 44,000 clones, with approximately 79% occurring only once. The sequences come from PBMCs, collected from a glioma patient whose treatment included an IDH1 peptide vaccine. The receptors shown here come from a man aged 40-49 years with glioma. CDR3s include the opening cysteine and the closing phenylalanine or tryptophan. A D gene is named only where the DNA matches it firmly.

D	V	J	CDR3
.	TRBV12-5	TRBJ2-6	CASGLGGTGANVLTF
.	TRBV7-9	TRBJ1-4	CASSPDEKLFF
.	TRBV15	TRBJ1-4	CATSRADIGPNEKLFF
.	TRBV5-4	TRBJ2-3	CASSLMAGTDTQYF
TRBD2	TRBV7-9	TRBJ2-2	CASSLAGLNTNTGELFF
.	TRBV5-1	TRBJ2-7	CASSLTPTYYEQYF
.	TRBV28	TRBJ2-7	CASATGLPSYEQYF
.	TRBV11-2	TRBJ1-6	CASSLVALNSPLHF
.	TRBV7-9	TRBJ1-2	CASSPSAGMGAYGYTF
.	TRBV29-1	TRBJ2-1	CSVNRLSSYNEQFF
.	TRBV10-3	TRBJ1-4	CAISHGPGGKLFF
TRBD1	TRBV6-1	TRBJ1-5	CASKLTGYSNQPQHF
.	TRBV2	TRBJ1-2	CASSRTASDGYTF